This T cell receptor (beta chain) came from a study of T cells in Graves' hyperthyroidism and ophthalmopathy. There were TCR beta CDR3 regions amplified from RNA transcripts. The study used the HTBI primer set for a first-round RT-PCR of the TCR CDR3. TCRdb recomputed calls from the multiplex PCR reads with MiXCR, one row per CDR3 protein. The sample consists of approximately 330,000 distinct CDR3 sequences, around 13% of them appearing once. Trimming shortened V by 8 bases and J by 5 bases, and 15 bases separated the two germline ends. The CDR3 sequence is 14 residues long. CDR1 and CDR2 from the germline V gene are MDHEN and SYDVKM. Many counts were recorded for this clonotype.

This chain joins TRBV28 and TRBJ1-4; the D gene is possibly TRBD1 (5 bases). The sequence was obtained from a woman in her thirties or forties with Graves' ophthalmopathy. The sample comprised blood. Here the CDR3 DNA reads TGTGCCAGCCGCCCGACAGCACGAAATGAAAAACTGTTTTTT. Amino acid sequence: CASRPTARNEKLFF. Supplemented by reference TRBV28 and TRBJ1-4, the full variable domain reads DVKVTQSSRYLVKRTGEKVFLECVQDMDHENMFWYRQDPGLGLRLIYFSYDVKMKEKGDIPEGYSVSREKKERFSLILESASTNQTSMYLCASRPTARNEKLFFGSGTQLSVL.